The clone carrying this TCR beta chain appeared a few times. What it binds is not known. Sample-barcoded 5' priming and a J-beta primer mix drove a second PCR of about 6 to 11 cycles. Using its own MiXCR run on the 5' RACE reads, TCRdb lists one record per CDR3 protein. The repertoire holds roughly 1.9 million distinct CDR3 sequences, roughly two fifths seen once, with under 30% in the top ten. These data belong to a study of blood T cells in healthy people across ages. Trimming pared 0 bases from V and 0 bases from J, leaving 9 bases between. The CDR3 has 15 residues. Germline lookup yields CDR1 SGDLS and CDR2 YYNGEE. Study results and caveats: CMV status of donors was unknown, possibly confounding expanded clonotype changes.

The material sequenced was blood. The rearrangement uses TRBV9 and TRBJ1-2; D gene unclear. The clonotype was recovered from a human donor in good health. CDR3 DNA sequence: TGTGCCAGCAGCGTAGGTCCGGGGTCTAACTATGGCTACACCTTC. Translated: CASSVGPGSNYGYTF.